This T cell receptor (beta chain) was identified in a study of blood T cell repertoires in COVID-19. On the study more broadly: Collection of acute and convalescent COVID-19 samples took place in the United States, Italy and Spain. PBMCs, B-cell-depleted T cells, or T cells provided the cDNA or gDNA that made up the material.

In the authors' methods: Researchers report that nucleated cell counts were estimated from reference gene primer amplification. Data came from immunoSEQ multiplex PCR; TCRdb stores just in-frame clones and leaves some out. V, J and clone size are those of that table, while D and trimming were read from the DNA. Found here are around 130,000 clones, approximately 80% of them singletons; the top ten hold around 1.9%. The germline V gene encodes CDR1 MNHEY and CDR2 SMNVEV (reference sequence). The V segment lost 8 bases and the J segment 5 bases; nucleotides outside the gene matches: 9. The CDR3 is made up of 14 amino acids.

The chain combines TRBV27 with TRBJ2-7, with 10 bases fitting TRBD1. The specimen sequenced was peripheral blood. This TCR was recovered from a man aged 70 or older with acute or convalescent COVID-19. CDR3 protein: CASSFGTGVDEQYF. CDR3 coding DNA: TGTGCCAGCTCATTTGGGACAGGGGTTGACGAGCAGTACTTC.